The present entry profiles one TCR beta chain with its context. Its antigen is not identified. The data stem from a study of cytomegalovirus exposure and HLA in healthy donors. Study findings and constraints: Later analysis identified a missense DCLRE1C variant that was linked to TCR beta V- and J-gene trimming. Sequencing depth roughly uniform across donors was assumed in presence/absence analyses.

Primers included in the PCR were 60 Vbeta and 13 Jbeta primers. Here immunoSEQ multiplex PCR was the method, and the copy in TCRdb shows in-frame clones only, minus some. Of about 72,000 clones listed, around 80% are singletons. The length of the CDR3 is 16 residues. V was pared by 5 bases and J by 0 bases, with 17 bases between. Germline CDR1 SEHNR, CDR2 FQNEAQ (reference sequence). The origin of this receptor is a man younger than 35 in good health and CMV-seronegative. The V and J genes are TRBV7-9 and TRBJ2-7, with D maybe TRBD2 (6 bases). The sequencing sample was made of PBMCs. The CDR3 DNA is TGTGCCAGCAGCGGGGGACTTGCCTCGAGCTCCTACGAGCAGTACTTC. Translated, it gives CASSGGLASSSYEQYF.